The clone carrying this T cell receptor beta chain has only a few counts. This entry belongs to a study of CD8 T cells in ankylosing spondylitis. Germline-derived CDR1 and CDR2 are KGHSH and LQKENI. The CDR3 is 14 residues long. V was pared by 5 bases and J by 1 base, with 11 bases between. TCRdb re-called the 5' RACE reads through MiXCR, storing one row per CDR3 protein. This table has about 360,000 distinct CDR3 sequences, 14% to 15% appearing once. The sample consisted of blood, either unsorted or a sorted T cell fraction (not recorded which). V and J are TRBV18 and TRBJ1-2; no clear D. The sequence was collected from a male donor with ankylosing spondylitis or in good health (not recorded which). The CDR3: CASSRSGSNYGYTF. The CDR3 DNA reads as TGTGCCAGCTCAAGATCCGGGAGTAACTATGGCTACACCTTC.